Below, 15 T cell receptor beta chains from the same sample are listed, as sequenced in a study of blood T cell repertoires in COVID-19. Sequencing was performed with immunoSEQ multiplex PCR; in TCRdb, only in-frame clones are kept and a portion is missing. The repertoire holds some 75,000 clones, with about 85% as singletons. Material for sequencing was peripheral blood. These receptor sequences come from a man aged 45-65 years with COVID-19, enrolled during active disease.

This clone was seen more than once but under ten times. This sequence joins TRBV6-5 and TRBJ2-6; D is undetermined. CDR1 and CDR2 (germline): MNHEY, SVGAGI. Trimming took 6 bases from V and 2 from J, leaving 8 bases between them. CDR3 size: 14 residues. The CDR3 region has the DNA TGTGCCAGCAGCCAGGATGCTGGGGCCAACGTCCTGACTTTC. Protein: CASSQDAGANVLTF.

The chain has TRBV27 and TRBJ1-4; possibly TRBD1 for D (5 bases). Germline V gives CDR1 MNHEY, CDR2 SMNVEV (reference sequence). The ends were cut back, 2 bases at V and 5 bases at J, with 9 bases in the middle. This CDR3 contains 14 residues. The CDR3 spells CASSLRRDNEKLFF. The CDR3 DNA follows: TGTGCCAGCAGTTTAAGGAGGGACAATGAAAAACTGTTTTTT. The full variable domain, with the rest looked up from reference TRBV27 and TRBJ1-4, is EAQVTQNPRYLITVTGKKLTVTCSQNMNHEYMSWYRQDPGLGLRQIYYSMNVEVTDKGDVPEGYKVSRKEKRNFPLILESPSPNQTSLYFCASSLRRDNEKLFFGSGTQLSVL.

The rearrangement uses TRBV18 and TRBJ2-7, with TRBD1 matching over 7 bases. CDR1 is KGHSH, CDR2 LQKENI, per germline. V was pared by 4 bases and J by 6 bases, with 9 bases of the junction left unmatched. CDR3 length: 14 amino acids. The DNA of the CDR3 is TGTGCCAGCTCACTCCGGGACAGCAGGTCCGAGCAGTACTTC. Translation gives CASSLRDSRSEQYF.

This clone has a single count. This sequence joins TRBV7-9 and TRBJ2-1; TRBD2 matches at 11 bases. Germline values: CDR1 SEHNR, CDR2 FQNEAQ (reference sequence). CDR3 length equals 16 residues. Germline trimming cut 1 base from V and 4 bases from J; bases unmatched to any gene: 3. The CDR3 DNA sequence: TGTGCCAGCAGCTTAGGACTAGCGGGACCTTACAATGAGCAGTTCTTC. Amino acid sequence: CASSLGLAGPYNEQFF.

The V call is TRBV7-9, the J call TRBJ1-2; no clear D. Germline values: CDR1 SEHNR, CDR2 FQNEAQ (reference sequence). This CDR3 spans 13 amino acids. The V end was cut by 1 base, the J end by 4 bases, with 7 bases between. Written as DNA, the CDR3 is TGTGCCAGCAGCTTAGGGCTCGCCTATGGCTACACCTTC. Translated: CASSLGLAYGYTF.

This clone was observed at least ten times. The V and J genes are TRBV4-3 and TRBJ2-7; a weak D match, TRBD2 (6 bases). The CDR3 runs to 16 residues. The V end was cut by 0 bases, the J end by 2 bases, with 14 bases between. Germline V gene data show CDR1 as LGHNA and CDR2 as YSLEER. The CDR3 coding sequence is TGCGCCAGCAGCCAAGATGTTCTAGCGACGACCTACGAGCAGTACTTC. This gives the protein CASSQDVLATTYEQYF.

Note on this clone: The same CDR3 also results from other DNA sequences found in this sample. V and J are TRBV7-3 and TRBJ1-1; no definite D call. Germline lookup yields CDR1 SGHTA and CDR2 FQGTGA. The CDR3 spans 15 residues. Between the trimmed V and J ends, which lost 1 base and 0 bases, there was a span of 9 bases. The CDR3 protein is CASSLNPGMNTEAFF. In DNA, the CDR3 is TGTGCCAGCAGCTTAAACCCGGGGATGAACACTGAAGCTTTCTTT.

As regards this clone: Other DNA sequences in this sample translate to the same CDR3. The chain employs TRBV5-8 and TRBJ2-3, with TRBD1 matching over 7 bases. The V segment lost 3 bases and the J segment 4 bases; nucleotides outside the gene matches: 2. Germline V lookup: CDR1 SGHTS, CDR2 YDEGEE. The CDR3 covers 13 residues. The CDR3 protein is CASSYDRADTQYF. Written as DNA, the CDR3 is TGTGCCAGCAGCTACGACAGGGCAGATACGCAGTATTTT.

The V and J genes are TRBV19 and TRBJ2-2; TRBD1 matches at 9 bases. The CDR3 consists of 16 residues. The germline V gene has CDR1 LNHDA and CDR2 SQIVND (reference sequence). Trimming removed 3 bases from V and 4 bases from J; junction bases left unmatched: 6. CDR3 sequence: CASSISGTGPTGELFF. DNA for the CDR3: TGTGCCAGTAGTATCTCCGGGACAGGGCCCACCGGGGAGCTGTTTTTT.

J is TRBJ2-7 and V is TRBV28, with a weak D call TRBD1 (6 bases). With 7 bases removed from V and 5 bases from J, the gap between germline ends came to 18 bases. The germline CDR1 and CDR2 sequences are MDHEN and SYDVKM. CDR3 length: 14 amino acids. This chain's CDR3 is CASILGARANEQYF. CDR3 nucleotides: TGTGCCAGCATTCTGGGGGCGAGGGCCAACGAGCAGTACTTC. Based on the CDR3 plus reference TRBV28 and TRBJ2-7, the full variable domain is DVKVTQSSRYLVKRTGEKVFLECVQDMDHENMFWYRQDPGLGLRLIYFSYDVKMKEKGDIPEGYSVSREKKERFSLILESASTNQTSMYLCASILGARANEQYFGPGTRLTVT.

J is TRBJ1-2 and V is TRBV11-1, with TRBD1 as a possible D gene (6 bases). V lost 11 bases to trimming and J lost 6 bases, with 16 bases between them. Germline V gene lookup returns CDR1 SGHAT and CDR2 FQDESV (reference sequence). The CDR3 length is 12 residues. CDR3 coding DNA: TGTGCCGCTTCACAGGGAGCTGATGGCTACACCTTC. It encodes CAASQGADGYTF.

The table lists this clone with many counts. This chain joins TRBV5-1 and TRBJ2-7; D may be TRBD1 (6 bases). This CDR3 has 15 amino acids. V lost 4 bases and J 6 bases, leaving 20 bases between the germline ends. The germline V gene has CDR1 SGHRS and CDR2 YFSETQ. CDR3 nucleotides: TGCGCCAGCAGCGCCCAGACAGGTCCACAAGCCGAGCAGTACTTC. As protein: CASSAQTGPQAEQYF.

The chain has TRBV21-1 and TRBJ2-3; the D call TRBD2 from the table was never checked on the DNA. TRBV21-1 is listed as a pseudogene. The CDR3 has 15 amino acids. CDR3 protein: CASSKLQTSGALEYF. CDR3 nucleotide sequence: TGTGCCAGCAGCAAATTGCAAACTAGCGGGGCGCTGGAGTATTTT.

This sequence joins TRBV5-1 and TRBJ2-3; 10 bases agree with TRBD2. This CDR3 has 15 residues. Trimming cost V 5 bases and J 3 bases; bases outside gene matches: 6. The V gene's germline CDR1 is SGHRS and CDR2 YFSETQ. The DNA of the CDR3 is TGCGCCAGCAGTTTTGAGCGGGAGGGAACAGATACGCAGTATTTT. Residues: CASSFEREGTDTQYF.

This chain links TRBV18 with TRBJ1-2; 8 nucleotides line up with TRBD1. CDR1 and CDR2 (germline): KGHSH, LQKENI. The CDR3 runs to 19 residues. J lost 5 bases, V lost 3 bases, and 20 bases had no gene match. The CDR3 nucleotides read TGTGCCAGCTCACCCACAGACTCCACAGGGGGAGCTTTTTGGTATGGCTACACCTTC. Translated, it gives CASSPTDSTGGAFWYGYTF.